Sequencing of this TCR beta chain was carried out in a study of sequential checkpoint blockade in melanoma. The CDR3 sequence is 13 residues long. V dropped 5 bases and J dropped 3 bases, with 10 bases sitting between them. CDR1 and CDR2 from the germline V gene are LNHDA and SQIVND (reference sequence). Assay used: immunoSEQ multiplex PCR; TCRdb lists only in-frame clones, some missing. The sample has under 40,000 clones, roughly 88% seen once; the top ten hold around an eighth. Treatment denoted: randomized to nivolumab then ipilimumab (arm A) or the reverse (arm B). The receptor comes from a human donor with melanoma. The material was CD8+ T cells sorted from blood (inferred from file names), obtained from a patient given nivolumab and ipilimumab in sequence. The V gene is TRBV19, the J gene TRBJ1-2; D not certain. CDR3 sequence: CASSPAAHYGYTF. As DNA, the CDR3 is TGTGCCAGTAGTCCGGCGGCCCACTATGGCTACACCTTC.